Listed here are 2 T cell receptor beta chains from one sample, sequenced in a study of blood T cell repertoires in COVID-19. Produced via immunoSEQ multiplex PCR; TCRdb's table is partial and in-frame only. The profile covers around 220,000 clones, with around 83% appearing a single time and approximately 10% taken by the ten largest. Input material: peripheral blood. These receptors were obtained from a woman between 45 and 60 years old with COVID-19, enrolled during active disease.

The CDR3 DNA follows: TGTGCCAGCAGCTTGTATTCGGACTGGGAGATTTATGGCTACACCTTC. Residues: CASSLYSDWEIYGYTF. V and J are TRBV7-2 and TRBJ1-2; unclear D gene. Germline lookup yields CDR1 SGHTA and CDR2 FQGNSA. The CDR3 contains 16 residues. The V and J ends lost 3 bases and 5 bases respectively, with 19 bases between them.

This clone is a singleton in its sample. The CDR3 spells CASSEALNQPQHF. The CDR3 DNA sequence: TGTGCCAGCAGTGAAGCTTTAAATCAGCCCCAGCATTTT. V is TRBV2 and J is TRBJ1-5; D uncertain. CDR1 is SNHLY, CDR2 FYNNEI, per germline. V lost 0 bases and J lost 4, with 4 bases in between. The CDR3 is made up of 13 amino acids. Full variable domain (missing parts from reference TRBV2 and TRBJ1-5): EPEVTQTPSHQVTQMGQEVILRCVPISNHLYFYWYRQILGQKVEFLVSFYNNEISEKSEIFDDQFSVERPDGSNFTLKIRSTKLEDSAMYFCASSEALNQPQHFGDGTRLSIL.